This TCR beta chain was obtained from a study of PD-L1 blockade in urothelial cancer. Germline V gene sequence: CDR1 WSHSY, CDR2 SAAADI. The V end lost 2 bases, the J end lost 3 bases, and 8 bases lay between the germline ends. This CDR3 spans 14 amino acids. The repertoire was sequenced with immunoSEQ multiplex PCR; TCRdb's copy has only in-frame clones and lacks some. Of 45,000 to 60,000 clones detected, 70% to 90% appear once; the ten largest clones hold approximately 7.7%. The V and J genes are TRBV10-2 and TRBJ2-1; perhaps TRBD2 as D (6 bases). The TCR comes from a man aged 55 to 70 with urothelial cancer. The source material was PBMCs, sampled around atezolizumab (anti-PD-L1) treatment. In DNA form, the CDR3 reads TGCGCCAGCAGTGAGGCTAGCGTCTACAATGAGCAGTTCTTC. Translation: CASSEASVYNEQFF.